Listed below are T cell receptor beta chains from one sample, sequenced in a study of blood T cells in healthy people across ages. TCRdb passed the 5' RACE reads through MiXCR, listing each CDR3 protein once. Of 2 million or so distinct CDR3 sequences in the sample, approximately 50% were seen once. The sequenced sample consisted of blood. These receptors all come from a woman in her forties in good health. Each CDR3 is given with its conserved first and last residue. Fields, in order: D gene, J gene, clone size, CDR3 length, V gene, CDR3 DNA, CDR3 protein. D genes are given only for firm matches. Only part of the rows carry a size: once, few, many, or a class if the clone is expanded.

D: NA; J: TRBJ2-5; size: NA; length: 12; V: TRBV28; DNA: TGTGCCAGCAGTCCCGGACTCAGGACCCAGTACTTC; CDR3: CASSPGLRTQYF
D: NA; J: TRBJ2-1; size: NA; length: 14; V: TRBV28; DNA: TGTGCCAGCTGCCCAGGTGGTACTAACAATGAGCAGTTCTTC; CDR3: CASCPGGTNNEQFF
D: TRBD2; J: TRBJ2-7; size: few; length: 17; V: TRBV3-1; DNA: TGTGCCAGCAGCCAAGGCGGGGGGGGACAATTCTCCTACGAGCAGTACTTC; CDR3: CASSQGGGGQFSYEQYF
D: TRBD1; J: TRBJ2-5; size: NA; length: 14; V: TRBV2; DNA: TGTGCCAGCAGAAACAGGGGGCCCCAAGAGACCCAGTACTTC; CDR3: CASRNRGPQETQYF
D: NA; J: TRBJ1-4; size: once; length: 21; V: TRBV28; DNA: TGTGCCAGCAGTTTATTGGAAGAACGGTCTAGGGTTCCCTCAACTAATGAAAAACTGTTTTTT; CDR3: CASSLLEERSRVPSTNEKLFF
D: NA; J: TRBJ2-4; size: NA; length: 16; V: TRBV5-1; DNA: TGCGCCAGCAGCTTGGCGGTCGCCGGGGTCAAAAACATTCAGTACTTC; CDR3: CASSLAVAGVKNIQYF
D: NA; J: TRBJ2-3; size: few; length: 15; V: TRBV6-2/TRBV6-3; DNA: TGTGCCAGCAGTCTCCCGCCAGGGGCAGGAGATACGCAGTATTTT; CDR3: CASSLPPGAGDTQYF
D: TRBD1; J: TRBJ2-4; size: NA; length: 13; V: TRBV12-3/TRBV12-4; DNA: TGTGCCAGCAGTTCCAGGGGGCGGGACATTCAGTACTTC; CDR3: CASSSRGRDIQYF
D: TRBD1; J: TRBJ2-7; size: NA; length: 14; V: TRBV20-1; DNA: TGCAGTACTATTCGACAGGGGGGGACTTACGAGCAGTACTTC; CDR3: CSTIRQGGTYEQYF
D: NA; J: TRBJ1-2; size: NA; length: 13; V: TRBV20-1; DNA: TGCAGTGCTAGGGACAGTTCGGACTATGGCTACACCTTC; CDR3: CSARDSSDYGYTF
D: TRBD2; J: TRBJ2-1; size: NA; length: 16; V: TRBV28; DNA: TGTGCCAGCAGTCCGACTAGCGGGGGGCAATACAATGAGCAGTTCTTC; CDR3: CASSPTSGGQYNEQFF
D: NA; J: TRBJ1-2; size: few; length: 13; V: TRBV6-6; DNA: TGTGCCAGCAGCTATATTCCCAGAGATGGCTACACCTTC; CDR3: CASSYIPRDGYTF
D: NA; J: TRBJ2-1; size: NA; length: 13; V: TRBV18; DNA: TGTGCCAGCGCACCACTAGGGAATGATGAGCAGTTCTTC; CDR3: CASAPLGNDEQFF
D: TRBD1; J: TRBJ1-5; size: NA; length: 13; V: TRBV2; DNA: TGTGCCAGTGGACAGGTGAGCAATCAGCCCCAGCATTTT; CDR3: CASGQVSNQPQHF
D: NA; J: TRBJ1-2; size: NA; length: 14; V: TRBV12-3/TRBV12-4; DNA: TGTGCCAGCAGTTCGGACGGGTTCACTGGTGGCTACACCTTC; CDR3: CASSSDGFTGGYTF
D: NA; J: TRBJ1-5; size: NA; length: 15; V: TRBV6-2/TRBV6-3; DNA: TGTGCCAGCAGACCGTGGACGGGGGGAAATCAGCCCCAGCATTTT; CDR3: CASRPWTGGNQPQHF
D: TRBD2; J: TRBJ2-5; size: few; length: 16; V: TRBV6-6; DNA: TGTGCCAGCAGTCGACTAGCGGGGGGGCTTAAAGAGACCCAGTACTTC; CDR3: CASSRLAGGLKETQYF
D: NA; J: TRBJ1-2; size: NA; length: 18; V: TRBV7-2; DNA: TGTGCCAGCAGCGCGACCGGGACGCGGCATATTACTATGGGGGGCTACACCTTC; CDR3: CASSATGTRHITMGGYTF
D: NA; J: TRBJ2-7; size: few; length: 15; V: TRBV7-9; DNA: TGTGCCAGCAGCTTAGGGAGGACAGCGTCCTACGAGCAGTACTTC; CDR3: CASSLGRTASYEQYF
D: NA; J: TRBJ2-3; size: NA; length: 14; V: TRBV27; DNA: TGTGCCAGCAGTTCTGCTGACAGAACAGATACGCAGTATTTT; CDR3: CASSSADRTDTQYF
D: NA; J: TRBJ1-2; size: NA; length: 16; V: TRBV9; DNA: TGTGCCAGCAGCGTCGAGGGAGGAGGCGGGGGCTATGGCTACACCTTC; CDR3: CASSVEGGGGGYGYTF
D: TRBD1; J: TRBJ2-3; size: NA; length: 13; V: TRBV20-1; DNA: TGCAGTGCCGGGGACAGGGTCACAGATACGCAGTATTTT; CDR3: CSAGDRVTDTQYF
D: TRBD1; J: TRBJ2-3; size: NA; length: 17; V: TRBV29-1; DNA: TGCAGCGTGACCGGCGTACAGGGGGCGGGTATTGCAGATACGCAGTATTTT; CDR3: CSVTGVQGAGIADTQYF
D: TRBD1; J: TRBJ2-7; size: NA; length: 15; V: TRBV18; DNA: TGTGCCAGCTCACACGGGACAGCTAGCTCCTACGAGCAGTACTTC; CDR3: CASSHGTASSYEQYF
D: NA; J: TRBJ2-3; size: NA; length: 16; V: TRBV7-6; DNA: TGTGCCAGCAGCTTAGGGCTCCGGAGGGGGGGGGATACGCAGTATTTT; CDR3: CASSLGLRRGGDTQYF
D: TRBD2; J: TRBJ2-7; size: NA; length: 15; V: TRBV7-2; DNA: TGTGCCAGCAGATCCGGACTAGCGGGGATCTACGAGCAGTACTTC; CDR3: CASRSGLAGIYEQYF
D: TRBD2; J: TRBJ2-7; size: NA; length: 14; V: TRBV28; DNA: TGTGCCAGCAGTTTGGGAGGGGAGACCTACGAGCAGTACTTC; CDR3: CASSLGGETYEQYF
D: TRBD2; J: TRBJ2-7; size: NA; length: 15; V: TRBV9; DNA: TGTGCCAGCAGCGTAGAGAGCGGGGGGGGCTACGAGCAGTACTTC; CDR3: CASSVESGGGYEQYF
D: TRBD1; J: TRBJ2-5; size: NA; length: 15; V: TRBV6-5; DNA: TGTGCCAGCAGTAAATCAAACCGGAACAGGGGAACCCAGTACTTC; CDR3: CASSKSNRNRGTQYF
D: TRBD2; J: TRBJ2-1; size: NA; length: 14; V: TRBV20-1; DNA: TGCAGTGCTAGTGGGCGGGGGGGCTACAATGAGCAGTTCTTC; CDR3: CSASGRGGYNEQFF
D: NA; J: TRBJ2-1; size: NA; length: 14; V: TRBV2; DNA: TGTGCCAGCCCCGGCCGGGGGCGTTACAATGAGCAGTTCTTC; CDR3: CASPGRGRYNEQFF
D: TRBD2; J: TRBJ2-3; size: few; length: 19; V: TRBV10-2; DNA: TGCGCCAGCAGTGAGAGATCAACCGGACTAGCGGGGGTGGGAGATACGCAGTATTTT; CDR3: CASSERSTGLAGVGDTQYF
D: NA; J: TRBJ2-1; size: few; length: 14; V: TRBV5-1; DNA: TGCGCCAGCAGCTTGATTCAGTCCCTCGGTGAGCAGTTCTTC; CDR3: CASSLIQSLGEQFF
D: NA; J: TRBJ1-5; size: few; length: 14; V: TRBV7-2; DNA: TGTGCCAGCAGCAAGGGGGAGGGAAGTCAGCCCCAGCATTTT; CDR3: CASSKGEGSQPQHF
D: NA; J: TRBJ2-1; size: NA; length: 14; V: TRBV4-3; DNA: TGCGCCAGCAGCCAAGATCGGAGATACAATGAGCAGTTCTTC; CDR3: CASSQDRRYNEQFF
D: TRBD2; J: TRBJ2-7; size: NA; length: 15; V: TRBV20-1; DNA: TGCAGTTCCTTAGGGGGGTTAGCGGGGGCCGACGAGCAGTACTTC; CDR3: CSSLGGLAGADEQYF
D: TRBD1; J: TRBJ2-1; size: many; length: 15; V: TRBV5-1; DNA: TGTGCCAGCAGCCTGCCGGGACAGGGTAACAATGAGCAGTTCTTC; CDR3: CASSLPGQGNNEQFF
D: TRBD2; J: TRBJ2-7; size: NA; length: 16; V: TRBV5-1; DNA: TGCGCCAGCAGCCACGGGTTTAGCGGGGTATACAATGAGCAGTACTTC; CDR3: CASSHGFSGVYNEQYF
D: NA; J: TRBJ2-7; size: NA; length: 13; V: TRBV20-1; DNA: TGCAGTGCTAGAGGGGAAAACTTCTACGAGCAGTACTTC; CDR3: CSARGENFYEQYF
D: TRBD1; J: TRBJ2-7; size: NA; length: 13; V: TRBV6-5; DNA: TGTGCCAGCAGGACAGGGAGTACCTACGAGCAGTACTTC; CDR3: CASRTGSTYEQYF
D: TRBD2; J: TRBJ2-4; size: NA; length: 16; V: TRBV6-1; DNA: TGTGCCAGCAGAAGAAGCGGGGGGGGGTCCAAAAACATTCAGTACTTC; CDR3: CASRRSGGGSKNIQYF
D: NA; J: TRBJ2-5; size: NA; length: 13; V: TRBV29-1; DNA: TGCAGCGTTGATCTTCAGAGGAGGGAGACCCAGTACTTC; CDR3: CSVDLQRRETQYF
D: TRBD2; J: TRBJ2-3; size: NA; length: 17; V: TRBV5-1; DNA: TGCGCCAGCAGCTTGGGGCAAGCGGGGCGCCGGAGTCATACGCAGTATTTT; CDR3: CASSLGQAGRRSHTQYF
D: NA; J: TRBJ1-2; size: NA; length: 14; V: TRBV12-5; DNA: TGTGCTAGTGGTTACGAGGATACCTTTTATGGCTACACCTTC; CDR3: CASGYEDTFYGYTF
D: TRBD1; J: TRBJ1-4; size: NA; length: 16; V: TRBV4-3; DNA: TGCGCCAGCAGCCAAGAGGGGACAGGGAAAAATGAAAAACTGTTTTTT; CDR3: CASSQEGTGKNEKLFF
D: NA; J: TRBJ2-5; size: few; length: 19; V: TRBV28; DNA: TGTGCCAGCAGTTTAACGGTCCAGGGAGGACGGGTGGCGCAAGAGACCCAGTACTTC; CDR3: CASSLTVQGGRVAQETQYF